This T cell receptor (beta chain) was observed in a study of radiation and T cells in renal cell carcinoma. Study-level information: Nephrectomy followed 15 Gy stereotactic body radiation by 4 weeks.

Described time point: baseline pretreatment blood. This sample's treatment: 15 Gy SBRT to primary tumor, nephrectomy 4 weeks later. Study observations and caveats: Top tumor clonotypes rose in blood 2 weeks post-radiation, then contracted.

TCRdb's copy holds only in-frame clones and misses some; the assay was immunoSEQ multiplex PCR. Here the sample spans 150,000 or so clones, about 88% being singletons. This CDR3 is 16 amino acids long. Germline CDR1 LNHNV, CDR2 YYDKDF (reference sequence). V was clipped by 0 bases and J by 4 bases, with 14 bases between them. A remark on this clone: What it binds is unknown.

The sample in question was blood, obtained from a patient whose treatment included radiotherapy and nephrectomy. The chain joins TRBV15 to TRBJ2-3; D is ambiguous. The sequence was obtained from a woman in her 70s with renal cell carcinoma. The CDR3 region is CATSRDPALRADTQYF. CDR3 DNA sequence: TGTGCCACCAGCAGAGATCCAGCACTTAGGGCAGATACGCAGTATTTT.